This T cell receptor beta chain is drawn from a study of blood T cell repertoires in COVID-19. Study at large: Whether acute or convalescent, the COVID-19 samples came from the United States, Italy and Spain. T cells, B-cell-depleted T cells, or PBMCs supplied cDNA or gDNA.

Looked up from germline, CDR1 is LNHNV and CDR2 is YYDKDF (reference sequence). There are 13 residues in the CDR3. Trimming left V 1 base short and J 10 bases short, with 11 bases between. Assignment of participants to cohorts was predicated upon participant-reported clinical history. Study processing details: Amplified reference gene primers provided the basis for estimating nucleated cell counts. Clones were read by immunoSEQ multiplex PCR, and TCRdb kept only the in-frame ones, dropping some. That table furnishes V, J and clone size, whereas the DNA furnished D and trimming. Of 400,000 to 550,000 clones in the sample, 70% to 90% were seen once.

This sequence joins TRBV15 and TRBJ1-5; D may be TRBD1 (5 bases). This clonotype originated in a woman younger than 35 with acute COVID-19. The source material was PBMCs or T cells enriched from blood (not recorded which). The CDR3 sequence: CATSRVGWGPQHF. The CDR3 DNA is TGTGCCACCAGCAGAGTTGGGTGGGGCCCCCAGCATTTT.